The rows below give T cell receptor beta chains drawn from one sample of a study of blood T cell repertoires in COVID-19. Clones were read by immunoSEQ multiplex PCR, and TCRdb kept only the in-frame ones, dropping some. The sample gives approximately 330,000 clones, approximately 86% of which show up once; roughly 4% is in the top ten. Sequencing was done on a sample of PBMCs or T cells enriched from blood (not recorded which). These receptors were taken from a middle-aged woman with acute COVID-19. The conserved cysteine and the conserved F or W are not part of the CDR3 here. Rows may omit the clone size; those that give it use once, few, many or a size class.

>NA|TRBJ1-2|TRBV5-1
ASSLLSGGGFGYT
>NA|TRBJ1-2|TRBV18
ASSRSGGIGSGGYT
>many|TRBJ2-2|TRBV7-9
ASSRTLLAGASGELF
>NA|TRBJ2-3|TRBV9
ASSEGWERDTQY
>NA|TRBJ2-3|TRBV2
ASSAGTSGGVSTDTQY
>NA|TRBJ2-7|TRBV10-3
AISEGLGGQGAFEQY
>NA|TRBJ2-7|TRBV28
ASSPDSVGSHEQY
>few|TRBJ1-1|TRBV7-9
ASSTGQTVNTEAF
>NA|TRBJ1-6|TRBV7-2
ASSLLRGSPLH
>NA|TRBJ2-7|TRBV14
ASSHPLVGLAGISSYEQY
>once|TRBJ2-3|TRBV4-1
ASSGGGVYTDTQY
>NA|TRBJ1-2|TRBV7-9
ASSRQGRYGYT
>NA|TRBJ1-1|TRBV6-4
ASSDYRGQSEAF
>NA|TRBJ2-7|TRBV3-1/TRBV3-2
ASSRRSSYEQY
>NA|TRBJ2-3|TRBV6-5
ASSSQGLLLNTQY
>NA|TRBJ2-7|TRBV9
ASSVGSPSSYEQY
>NA|TRBJ1-1|TRBV5-1
ASSLVRSNTEAF
>NA|TRBJ1-5|TRBV6-5
ATAQGGNQPQH
>many|TRBJ2-2|TRBV5-8
ASSSYRVTAGELF
>NA|TRBJ2-7|TRBV5-1
ASSLTPGQYEQY
>once|TRBJ2-7|TRBV27
ASSTGQGIYEQY
>few|TRBJ1-6|TRBV5-1
ASSFTGGVGESPLH
>NA|TRBJ2-7|TRBV5-1
ASSFSGSYEQY
>few|TRBJ2-1|TRBV19
ASSPRTSGTRPF
>NA|TRBJ1-6|TRBV4-2
ASSQDTAGLESPLH
>NA|TRBJ2-5|TRBV5-1
ASSLLLSLPGETQY
>NA|TRBJ2-3|TRBV7-2
ASSYTPGLASDTQY
>once|TRBJ1-2|TRBV15
ATSSIQRDYGYT